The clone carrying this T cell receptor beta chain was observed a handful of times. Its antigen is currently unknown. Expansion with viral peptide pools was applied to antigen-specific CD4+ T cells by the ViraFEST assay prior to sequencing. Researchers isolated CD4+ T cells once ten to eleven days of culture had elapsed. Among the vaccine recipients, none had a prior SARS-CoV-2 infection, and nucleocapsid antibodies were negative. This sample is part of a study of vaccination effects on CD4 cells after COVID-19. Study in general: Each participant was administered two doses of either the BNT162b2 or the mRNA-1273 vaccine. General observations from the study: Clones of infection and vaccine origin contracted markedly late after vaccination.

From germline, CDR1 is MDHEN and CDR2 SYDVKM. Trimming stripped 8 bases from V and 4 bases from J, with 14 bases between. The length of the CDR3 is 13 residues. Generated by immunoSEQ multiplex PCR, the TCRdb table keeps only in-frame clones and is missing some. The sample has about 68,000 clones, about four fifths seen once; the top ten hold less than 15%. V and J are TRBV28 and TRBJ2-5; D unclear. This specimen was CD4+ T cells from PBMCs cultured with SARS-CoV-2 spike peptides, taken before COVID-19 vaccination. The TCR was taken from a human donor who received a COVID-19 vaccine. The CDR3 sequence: CASGHLRRETQYF. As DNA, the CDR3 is TGTGCCAGCGGGCACCTTAGACGAGAGACCCAGTACTTC. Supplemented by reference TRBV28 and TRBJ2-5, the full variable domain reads DVKVTQSSRYLVKRTGEKVFLECVQDMDHENMFWYRQDPGLGLRLIYFSYDVKMKEKGDIPEGYSVSREKKERFSLILESASTNQTSMYLCASGHLRRETQYFGPGTRLLVL.